The clone carrying this T cell receptor beta chain appeared many times. The CDR3 sequence is 14 residues long. Trimming removed 7 bases from V and 0 bases from J, with 12 bases in between. The data originate from a study of patients and donors after allogeneic stem cell transplantation. A single record per CDR3 protein comes from TCRdb applying MiXCR to the RT-PCR reads. The sample shows fewer than 250,000 distinct CDR3 sequences, 11% to 15% of them seen only once. This chain joins TRBV12-3 or TRBV12-4 and TRBJ1-2; no firm D call. The sequence was obtained from a human donor who was either an allogeneic HSCT recipient or a stem cell or donor lymphocyte infusion donor (not recorded which). It is not recorded whose cells these are; they may come from a transplant donor. The sample taken for sequencing was blood, either unsorted or a sorted T cell fraction (not recorded which). The CDR3 nucleotides read TGTGCCAGCACCTTGTCCGGGACTAACTATGGCTACACCTTC. It translates to CASTLSGTNYGYTF.